This T cell receptor beta chain was found in a study of blood T cell repertoires in COVID-19. Study details: Sites in the United States, Italy and Spain provided acute and convalescent COVID-19 samples. T cells, B-cell-depleted T cells, or PBMCs supplied cDNA or gDNA.

V lost 1 base, J lost 7 bases, and 13 bases lay in between. The germline CDR1 and CDR2 sequences are LNHDA and SQIVND (reference sequence). The CDR3 runs 14 residues. Authors' analysis steps: Nucleated cell counts were estimated from reference gene primer amplification. Measured with immunoSEQ multiplex PCR; TCRdb has only the in-frame clones, and not every one. V, J and clone size are those of that table, while D and trimming were read from the DNA. Here the sample spans hundreds of thousands of clones, approximately 85% being singletons. The J gene is TRBJ1-2, the V gene TRBV19, with TRBD1 as a possible D gene (5 bases). The receptor was isolated from a human donor in a cohort sampled during active COVID-19. Sample: peripheral blood. The CDR3 DNA reads TGTGCCAGTAGTATAGGTGGGGGGGTCGGTGGCTACACCTTC. It codes for CASSIGGGVGGYTF.